This record looks at one T cell receptor beta chain sequence and its context. This record belongs to a study of cytomegalovirus exposure and HLA in healthy donors. The CDR3 has 14 amino acids. The germline V and J ends were trimmed by 2 bases and 8 bases, with 13 bases remaining between them. Germline V gives CDR1 SGHRS, CDR2 YFSETQ. With 60 Vbeta and 13 Jbeta primers, the PCR was carried out. Original processing methods: In a later analysis, around 10 million of 83 million or so unique beta chains occurred in at least two donors. Clones were read by immunoSEQ multiplex PCR, and TCRdb kept only the in-frame ones, dropping some. D and trimming were read from the DNA, whereas the V and J calls and clone size are those reported in that table. The data show about 160,000 clones, and the top ten clones hold 2.1%.

Sequenced input: PBMCs. The receptor was derived from a young man in good health and CMV-seronegative. V usage is TRBV5-1 and J usage is TRBJ1-4; possibly TRBD1 for D (6 bases). The CDR3 bases are TGCGCCAGCAGCTTAGGGCAGGGGATGGAAAAACTGTTTTTT. Residues: CASSLGQGMEKLFF. Complete variable domain (other parts from reference TRBV5-1 and TRBJ1-4): KAGVTQTPRYLIKTRGQQVTLSCSPISGHRSVSWYQQTPGQGLQFLFEYFSETQRNKGNFPGRFSGRQFSNSRSEMNVSTLELGDSALYLCASSLGQGMEKLFFGSGTQLSVL.